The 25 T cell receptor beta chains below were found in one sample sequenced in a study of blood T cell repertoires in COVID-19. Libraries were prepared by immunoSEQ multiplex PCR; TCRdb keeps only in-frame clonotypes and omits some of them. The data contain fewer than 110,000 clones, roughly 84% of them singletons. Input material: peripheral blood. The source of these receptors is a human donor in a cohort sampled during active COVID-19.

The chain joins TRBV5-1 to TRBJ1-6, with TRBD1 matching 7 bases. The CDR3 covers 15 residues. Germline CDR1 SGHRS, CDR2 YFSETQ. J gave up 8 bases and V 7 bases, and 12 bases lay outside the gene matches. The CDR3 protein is CASGPSGTADSPLHF. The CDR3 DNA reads TGCGCCAGCGGACCCTCCGGGACAGCTGATTCACCCCTCCACTTT.

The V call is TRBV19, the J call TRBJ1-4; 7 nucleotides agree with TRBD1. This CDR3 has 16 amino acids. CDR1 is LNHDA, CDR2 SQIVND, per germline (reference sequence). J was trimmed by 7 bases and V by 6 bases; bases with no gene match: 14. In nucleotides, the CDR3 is TGTGCCAGTAGGAATAGACCCGGGACAGCGGGTGAAAAACTGTTTTTT. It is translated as CASRNRPGTAGEKLFF.

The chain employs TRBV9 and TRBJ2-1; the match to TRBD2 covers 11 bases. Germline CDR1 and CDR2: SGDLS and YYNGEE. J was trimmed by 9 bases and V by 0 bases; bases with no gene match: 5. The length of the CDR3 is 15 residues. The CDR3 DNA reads TGTGCCAGCAGCGTAGACCTGACTAGCGGGGCTGAGCAGTTCTTC. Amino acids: CASSVDLTSGAEQFF.

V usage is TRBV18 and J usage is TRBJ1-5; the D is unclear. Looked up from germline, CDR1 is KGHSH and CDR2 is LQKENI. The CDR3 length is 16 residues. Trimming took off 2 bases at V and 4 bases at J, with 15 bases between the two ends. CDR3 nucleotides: TGTGCCAGCTCACCAAATCCCCCCAGCGCAAATCAGCCCCAGCATTTT. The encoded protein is CASSPNPPSANQPQHF.

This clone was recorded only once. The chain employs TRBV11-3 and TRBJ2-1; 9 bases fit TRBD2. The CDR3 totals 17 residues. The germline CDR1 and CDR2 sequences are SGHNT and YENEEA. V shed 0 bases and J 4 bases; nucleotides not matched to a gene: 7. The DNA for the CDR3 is TGTGCCAGCAGCTTAGATGGGGCTAGCGGGAAGTACAATGAGCAGTTCTTC. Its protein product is CASSLDGASGKYNEQFF. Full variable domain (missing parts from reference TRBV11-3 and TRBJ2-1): EAGVVQSPRYKIIEKKQPVAFWCNPISGHNTLYWYLQNLGQGPELLIRYENEEAVDDSQLPKDRFSAERLKGVDSTLKIQPAELGDSAVYLCASSLDGASGKYNEQFFGPGTRLTVL.

The CDR3 sequence is CASSQDPGGAGNTIYF. For the CDR3, the DNA is TGTGCCAGCAGCCAAGATCCCGGCGGAGCTGGAAACACCATATATTTT. J is TRBJ1-3 and V is TRBV4-2; D is uncertain. V dropped 0 bases and J dropped 2 bases, with 11 bases sitting between them. CDR3 length: 16 residues. Germline V gene sequence: CDR1 LGHNA, CDR2 YNFKEQ.

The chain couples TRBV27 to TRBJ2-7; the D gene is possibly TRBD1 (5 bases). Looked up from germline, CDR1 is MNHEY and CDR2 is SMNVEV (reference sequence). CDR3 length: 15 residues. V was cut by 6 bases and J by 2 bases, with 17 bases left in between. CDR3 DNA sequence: TGTGCCAGCAGACCCTCAGCGACAGCCGCCTACGAGCAGTACTTC. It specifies CASRPSATAAYEQYF.

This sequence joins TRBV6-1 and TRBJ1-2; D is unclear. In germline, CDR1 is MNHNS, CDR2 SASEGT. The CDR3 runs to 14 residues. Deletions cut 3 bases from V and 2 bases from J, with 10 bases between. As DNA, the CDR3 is TGTGCCAGCAGTGATCTGGCAGGAAACTATGGCTACACCTTC. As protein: CASSDLAGNYGYTF.

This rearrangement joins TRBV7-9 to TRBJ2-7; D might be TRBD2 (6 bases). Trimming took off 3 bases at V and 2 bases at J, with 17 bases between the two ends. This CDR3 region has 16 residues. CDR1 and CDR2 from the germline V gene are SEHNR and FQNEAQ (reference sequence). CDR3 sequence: CASSLGGGTTPYEQYF. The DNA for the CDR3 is TGTGCCAGCAGCTTGGGGGGTGGCACCACCCCCTACGAGCAGTACTTC.

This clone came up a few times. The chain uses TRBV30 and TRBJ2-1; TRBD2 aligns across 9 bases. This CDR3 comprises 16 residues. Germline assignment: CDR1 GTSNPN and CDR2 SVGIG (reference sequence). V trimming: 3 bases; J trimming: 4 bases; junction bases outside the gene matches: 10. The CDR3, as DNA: TGTGCCTGGAGGCCTTGGATAGCGGGGGATTACAATGAGCAGTTCTTC. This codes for CAWRPWIAGDYNEQFF.

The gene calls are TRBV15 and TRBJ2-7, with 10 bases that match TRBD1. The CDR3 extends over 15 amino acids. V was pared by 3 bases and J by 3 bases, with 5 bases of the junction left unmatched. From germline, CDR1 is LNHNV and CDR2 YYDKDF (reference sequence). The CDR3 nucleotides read TGTGCCACCAGCAGCGGCCGGGACAGGGGCTACGAGCAGTACTTC. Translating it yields CATSSGRDRGYEQYF.

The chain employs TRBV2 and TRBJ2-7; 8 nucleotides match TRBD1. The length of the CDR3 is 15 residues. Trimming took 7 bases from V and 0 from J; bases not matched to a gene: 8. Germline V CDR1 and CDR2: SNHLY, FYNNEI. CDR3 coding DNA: TGTGCCAGCATGGGGGACAGGTCACTCTCCTACGAGCAGTACTTC. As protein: CASMGDRSLSYEQYF.

This CDR3 is CASSQGFGTEAFF. DNA for the CDR3: TGTGCCAGCAGCCAAGGGTTCGGCACTGAAGCTTTCTTT. The J gene is TRBJ1-1, the V gene TRBV4-2, with unresolved D. The CDR3 loop spans 13 amino acids. V lost 1 base and J lost 4, with 7 bases in between. Germline assignment: CDR1 LGHNA and CDR2 YNFKEQ.

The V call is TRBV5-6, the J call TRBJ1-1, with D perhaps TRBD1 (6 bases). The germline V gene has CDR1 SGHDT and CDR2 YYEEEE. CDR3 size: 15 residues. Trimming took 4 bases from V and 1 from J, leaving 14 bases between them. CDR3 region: CASSQTGTQNTEAFF. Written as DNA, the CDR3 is TGTGCCAGCAGCCAAACCGGGACACAGAACACTGAAGCTTTCTTT.

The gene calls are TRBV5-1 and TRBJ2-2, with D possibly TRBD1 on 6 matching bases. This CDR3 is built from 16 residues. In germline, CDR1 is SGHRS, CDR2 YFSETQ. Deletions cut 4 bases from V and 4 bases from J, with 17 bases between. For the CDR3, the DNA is TGCGCCAGCAGCGGAACAGGGTTTCGGGGCACCGGGGAGCTGTTTTTT. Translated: CASSGTGFRGTGELFF.

In nucleotides, the CDR3 is TGTGCCAGTAGTCCCCTAACAGGGGGGTATGGCTACACCTTC. It yields the protein CASSPLTGGYGYTF. This rearrangement joins TRBV19 to TRBJ1-2; 8 bases agree with TRBD1. Germline trimming cut 5 bases from V and 5 bases from J; bases unmatched to any gene: 7. The germline CDR1 and CDR2 sequences are LNHDA and SQIVND (reference sequence). CDR3 length equals 14 residues.

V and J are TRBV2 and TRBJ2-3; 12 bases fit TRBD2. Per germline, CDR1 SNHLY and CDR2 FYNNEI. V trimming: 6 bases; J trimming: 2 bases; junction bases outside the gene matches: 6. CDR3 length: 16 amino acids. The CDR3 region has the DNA TGTGCCAGCAGAGGCGGACTAGCGGGGTACACAGATACGCAGTATTTT. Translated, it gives CASRGGLAGYTDTQYF.

CDR3 sequence reads: CASSSLGEGYNEQFF. In DNA, the CDR3 is TGCGCCAGCAGCTCCCTCGGGGAGGGTTACAATGAGCAGTTCTTC. The chain joins TRBV5-1 to TRBJ2-1; 7 bases fit TRBD2. Germline CDR1 SGHRS, CDR2 YFSETQ. The junction had 7 bases not matched to a gene; V was cut back by 3 bases and J by 4 bases. The CDR3 has 15 residues. Supplemented by reference TRBV5-1 and TRBJ2-1, the full variable domain reads KAGVTQTPRYLIKTRGQQVTLSCSPISGHRSVSWYQQTPGQGLQFLFEYFSETQRNKGNFPGRFSGRQFSNSRSEMNVSTLELGDSALYLCASSSLGEGYNEQFFGPGTRLTVL.

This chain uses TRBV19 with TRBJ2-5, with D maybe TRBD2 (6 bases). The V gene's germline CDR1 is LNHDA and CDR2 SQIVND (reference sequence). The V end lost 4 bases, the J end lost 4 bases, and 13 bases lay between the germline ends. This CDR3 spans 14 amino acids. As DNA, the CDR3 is TGTGCCAGTAGTAGGGGGGATGTCGGAGAGACCCAGTACTTC. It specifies CASSRGDVGETQYF.

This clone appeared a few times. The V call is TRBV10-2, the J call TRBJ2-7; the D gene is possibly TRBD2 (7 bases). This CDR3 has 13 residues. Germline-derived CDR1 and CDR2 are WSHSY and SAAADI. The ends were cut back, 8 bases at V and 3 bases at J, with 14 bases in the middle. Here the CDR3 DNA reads TGCGCCAGCGGGAGGGGGGGGGACTACGAGCAGTACTTC. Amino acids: CASGRGGDYEQYF.

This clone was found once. CDR3 nucleotides: TGTGCCAGCTGGTCGTGGACAGCGTTTGTCCTCACCTTC. Encoded protein: CASWSWTAFVLTF. V and J are TRBV6-5 and TRBJ1-2; tentative D call: TRBD1 (6 bases). Germline V lookup: CDR1 MNHEY, CDR2 SVGAGI. Trimming stripped 8 bases from V and 13 bases from J, with 23 bases between. The CDR3 loop spans 13 amino acids.

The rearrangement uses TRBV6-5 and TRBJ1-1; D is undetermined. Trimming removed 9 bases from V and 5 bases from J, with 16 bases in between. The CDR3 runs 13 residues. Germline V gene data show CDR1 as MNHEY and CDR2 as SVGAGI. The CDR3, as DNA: TGTGCCAGTAGAGAGGTATATTCGACTGAAGCTTTCTTT. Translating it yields CASREVYSTEAFF.

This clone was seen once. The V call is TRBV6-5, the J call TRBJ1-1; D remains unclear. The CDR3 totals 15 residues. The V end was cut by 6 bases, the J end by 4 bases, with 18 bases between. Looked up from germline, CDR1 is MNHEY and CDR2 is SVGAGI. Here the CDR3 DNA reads TGTGCCAGCAGCAAGGTACAGATGGAGGTCACTGAAGCTTTCTTT. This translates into CASSKVQMEVTEAFF.

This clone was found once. The CDR3 loop is CASSLIPGTGAAFF. The CDR3 DNA reads as TGTGCCAGCAGCTTGATCCCCGGGACAGGGGCAGCTTTCTTT. The chain recombines TRBV6-5 with TRBJ1-1; 10 nucleotides agree with TRBD1. Germline lookup yields CDR1 MNHEY and CDR2 SVGAGI. With 6 bases clipped from V and 10 bases from J, the junction kept 11 bases outside the gene matches. The length of the CDR3 is 14 residues.

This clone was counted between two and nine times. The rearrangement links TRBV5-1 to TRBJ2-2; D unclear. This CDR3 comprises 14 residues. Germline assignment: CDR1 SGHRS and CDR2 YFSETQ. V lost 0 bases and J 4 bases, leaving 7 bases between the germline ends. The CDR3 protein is CASSLAPSTGELFF. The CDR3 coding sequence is TGCGCCAGCAGCTTGGCCCCATCCACCGGGGAGCTGTTTTTT. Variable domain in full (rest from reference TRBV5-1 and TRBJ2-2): KAGVTQTPRYLIKTRGQQVTLSCSPISGHRSVSWYQQTPGQGLQFLFEYFSETQRNKGNFPGRFSGRQFSNSRSEMNVSTLELGDSALYLCASSLAPSTGELFFGEGSRLTVL.